The rows below give T cell receptor beta chains drawn from one sample of a study of T cells in Graves' hyperthyroidism and ophthalmopathy. Each CDR3 protein gets one entry after TCRdb re-called the multiplex PCR reads with MiXCR. The table records hundreds of thousands of distinct CDR3 sequences, roughly 13% of them present only once. Input material: blood. The receptors here all came from a woman aged 25 to 39 with Graves' hyperthyroidism that later progressed to Graves' ophthalmopathy. Each CDR3 is given without its conserved first and last residue. Each record gives: V gene, J gene, D gene, CDR3 protein. D genes are given only for firm matches.

TRBV29-1	TRBJ1-5	.	SVAPGRSQPQH
TRBV24-1	TRBJ2-1	.	ATGVYNEQF
TRBV6-2/TRBV6-3	TRBJ2-7	TRBD2	ASSYRDWTSGSYEQY
TRBV2	TRBJ2-1	.	ASSERARGREQF
TRBV27	TRBJ2-7	.	ASSATGLGEQY
TRBV25-1	TRBJ2-2	.	ASSEWGSANTGELF
TRBV4-3	TRBJ2-1	TRBD1	ASSHPGGGGGNEQF
TRBV7-9	TRBJ2-1	TRBD2	ASSPSTRELAGNYNEQF
TRBV4-1	TRBJ2-7	TRBD1	ASSQETGESYEQY
TRBV9	TRBJ2-7	.	ASSVLGVSSEQY
TRBV4-3	TRBJ1-1	.	ASSQDIAAAADAEAF
TRBV25-1	TRBJ1-1	TRBD1	ASRHRGLNTEAF
TRBV30	TRBJ1-2	.	AWREPGHRYT
TRBV18	TRBJ2-3	.	ASSPYYTGADTQY
TRBV6-2/TRBV6-3	TRBJ2-5	.	ASSYEGMRETQY
TRBV19	TRBJ2-1	.	ALPRIRDNEQF
TRBV6-1	TRBJ1-6	.	ASSLAPPEYNSPLH
TRBV29-1	TRBJ2-3	TRBD2	SVGGGVPDTQY
TRBV29-1	TRBJ2-5	.	SVDQETQY
TRBV27	TRBJ2-2	TRBD1	ASRMTGVGELF
TRBV7-9	TRBJ1-5	.	ASSSDGGQPQH
TRBV27	TRBJ2-7	TRBD2	ASSLSYRPASGSTYEQY
TRBV7-8	TRBJ1-5	TRBD1	ASSPQGNSNQPQH
TRBV13	TRBJ1-5	TRBD1	ASSQGEDQPQH
TRBV7-2	TRBJ2-7	TRBD2	ASSLAAGGSESYEQY
TRBV6-1	TRBJ2-6	.	ASRPNYSGANVLT
TRBV11-1	TRBJ2-1	.	ASSLVPYNYRALIYNEQF
TRBV9	TRBJ2-1	TRBD2	ASSVGRIAGNGQF
TRBV27	TRBJ2-1	.	ASSSRGTANEQF